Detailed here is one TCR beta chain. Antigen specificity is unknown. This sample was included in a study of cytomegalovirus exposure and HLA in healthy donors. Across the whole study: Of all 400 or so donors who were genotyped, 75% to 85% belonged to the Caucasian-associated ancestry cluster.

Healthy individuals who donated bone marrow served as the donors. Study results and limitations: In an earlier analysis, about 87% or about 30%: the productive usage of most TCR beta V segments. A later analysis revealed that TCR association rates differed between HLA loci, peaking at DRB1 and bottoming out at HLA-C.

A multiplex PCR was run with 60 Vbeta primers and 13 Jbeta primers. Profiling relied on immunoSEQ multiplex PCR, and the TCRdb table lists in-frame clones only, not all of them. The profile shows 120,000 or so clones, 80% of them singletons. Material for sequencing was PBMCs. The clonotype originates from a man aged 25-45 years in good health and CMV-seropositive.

The chain's CDR3 is CASSYSLRTGSEAFF. Here the CDR3 DNA reads TGTGCCAGCAGTTACTCCCTAAGGACAGGTTCTGAAGCTTTCTTT. The gene calls are TRBV6-5 and TRBJ1-1; 7 bases align to TRBD1. This CDR3 region has 15 residues. Trimming removed 0 bases from V and 6 bases from J; junction bases left unmatched: 7. Germline V gene lookup returns CDR1 MNHEY and CDR2 SVGAGI.